The rows below give T cell receptor beta chains drawn from one sample of a study of cytomegalovirus exposure and HLA in healthy donors. The data were produced by immunoSEQ multiplex PCR, yet TCRdb's version contains in-frame clones alone and is incomplete. The sample contains around 50,000 clones, about three quarters of which appear only once. Sequenced material: PBMCs. The receptors stem from a man aged 25 to 40 in good health and CMV-seropositive. Each CDR3 is given with its conserved first and last residue. The order of the fields is J gene, clone size, V gene, D gene, CDR3 protein, CDR3 DNA. D genes are given only for firm matches. Clone size, where shown, is once, few, many, or a class for clones that have expanded.

j_gene: TRBJ1-3; abundance: -; v_gene: TRBV18; d_gene: -; CDR3aa: CASSPFGNTIYF; CDR3nt: TGTGCCAGCTCACCCTTTGGAAACACCATATATTTT
j_gene: TRBJ2-1; abundance: few; v_gene: TRBV5-4; d_gene: TRBD2; CDR3aa: CASSSGLTRDEQFF; CDR3nt: TGTGCCAGCAGCTCGGGACTAACTCGCGATGAGCAGTTCTTC
j_gene: TRBJ1-2; abundance: -; v_gene: TRBV2; d_gene: -; CDR3aa: CASSELQGYGYTF; CDR3nt: TGTGCCAGCAGTGAGTTGCAGGGCTATGGCTACACCTTC
j_gene: TRBJ1-5; abundance: -; v_gene: TRBV19; d_gene: -; CDR3aa: CASSIRGGNQPQNF; CDR3nt: TGTGCCAGTAGTATACGCGGGGGCAATCAGCCCCAGAATTTT
j_gene: TRBJ2-5; abundance: -; v_gene: TRBV5-1; d_gene: -; CDR3aa: CASRALTGLETQYF; CDR3nt: TGCGCCAGCAGGGCTCTTACAGGGTTGGAGACCCAGTACTTC
j_gene: TRBJ1-3; abundance: -; v_gene: TRBV6-1; d_gene: -; CDR3aa: CASSVDRLSGNTIYF; CDR3nt: TGTGCCAGCAGTGTCGACAGGCTCTCTGGAAACACCATATATTTT
j_gene: TRBJ2-3; abundance: -; v_gene: TRBV7-2; d_gene: -; CDR3aa: CASSFDRRTDTQYF; CDR3nt: TGTGCCAGCAGCTTTGACAGGAGGACAGATACGCAGTATTTT
j_gene: TRBJ2-1; abundance: -; v_gene: TRBV13; d_gene: TRBD2; CDR3aa: CASSFSQRGGPNEQFF; CDR3nt: TGTGCCAGCAGCTTCTCCCAGCGGGGGGGCCCCAATGAGCAGTTCTTC
j_gene: TRBJ1-5; abundance: -; v_gene: TRBV27; d_gene: TRBD1; CDR3aa: CASSLDRVQPQHF; CDR3nt: TGTGCCAGCAGCCTAGACAGGGTCCAGCCCCAGCATTTT
j_gene: TRBJ2-1; abundance: -; v_gene: TRBV7-7; d_gene: -; CDR3aa: CASSLQPPQRSSYNEQFF; CDR3nt: TGTGCCAGCAGCTTACAGCCCCCCCAGCGGAGCTCCTACAATGAGCAGTTCTTC
j_gene: TRBJ2-7; abundance: -; v_gene: TRBV10-2; d_gene: TRBD1; CDR3aa: CASSESIGQGVIQWYEQYF; CDR3nt: TGCGCCAGCAGTGAGTCGATAGGACAGGGGGTCATTCAGTGGTACGAGCAGTACTTC
j_gene: TRBJ2-5; abundance: -; v_gene: TRBV27; d_gene: TRBD2; CDR3aa: CASSLSRGGPETQYF; CDR3nt: TGTGCCAGCAGTTTATCTCGGGGGGGCCCGGAGACCCAGTACTTC
j_gene: TRBJ2-3; abundance: -; v_gene: TRBV9; d_gene: -; CDR3aa: CASSVAGGTSTDTQYF; CDR3nt: TGTGCCAGCAGCGTAGCCGGCGGGACGAGCACAGATACGCAGTATTTT
j_gene: TRBJ1-2; abundance: -; v_gene: TRBV7-8; d_gene: TRBD1; CDR3aa: CASSSQRTGGVNYGYTF; CDR3nt: TGTGCCAGCAGCTCCCAGCGGACAGGGGGCGTGAACTATGGCTACACCTTC
j_gene: TRBJ2-1; abundance: -; v_gene: TRBV9; d_gene: -; CDR3aa: CASSVVPDRVYNEQFF; CDR3nt: TGTGCCAGCAGCGTAGTCCCGGACAGAGTGTACAATGAGCAGTTCTTC
j_gene: TRBJ2-2; abundance: -; v_gene: TRBV11-2; d_gene: -; CDR3aa: CASSPIREPNTGELFF; CDR3nt: TGTGCCAGCAGCCCCATCAGGGAACCGAACACCGGGGAGCTGTTTTTT
j_gene: TRBJ1-2; abundance: -; v_gene: TRBV20-1; d_gene: -; CDR3aa: CSARAQMGYTF; CDR3nt: TGCAGTGCTAGGGCCCAGATGGGCTACACCTTC
j_gene: TRBJ2-1; abundance: -; v_gene: TRBV5-1; d_gene: TRBD1; CDR3aa: CASSFRDRDNDEQFF; CDR3nt: TGCGCCAGCAGCTTCCGGGACAGGGATAATGATGAGCAGTTCTTC
j_gene: TRBJ2-5; abundance: -; v_gene: TRBV5-6; d_gene: TRBD1; CDR3aa: CASSSPGQSLEGQETQYF; CDR3nt: TGTGCCAGCAGCTCACCGGGACAGTCGCTTGAAGGCCAAGAGACCCAGTACTTC
j_gene: TRBJ2-7; abundance: -; v_gene: TRBV11-2; d_gene: -; CDR3aa: CASSLAGAYEQYF; CDR3nt: TGTGCCAGCAGCTTAGCCGGGGCCTACGAGCAGTACTTC
j_gene: TRBJ2-3; abundance: -; v_gene: TRBV6-4; d_gene: -; CDR3aa: CASSVSTSTDTQYF; CDR3nt: TGTGCCAGCAGTGTCTCGACTAGCACAGATACGCAGTATTTT
j_gene: TRBJ2-2; abundance: -; v_gene: TRBV25-1; d_gene: -; CDR3aa: CASSKQGRHTDTGELFF; CDR3nt: TGTGCCAGCAGTAAACAGGGACGGCATACGGACACCGGGGAGCTGTTTTTT
j_gene: TRBJ1-6; abundance: -; v_gene: TRBV6-5; d_gene: -; CDR3aa: CASSGDSLGLHF; CDR3nt: TGTGCCAGCAGTGGGGACTCTCTGGGCCTCCACTTT
j_gene: TRBJ2-3; abundance: -; v_gene: TRBV7-8; d_gene: -; CDR3aa: CASSQGGVTQYF; CDR3nt: TGTGCCAGCAGCCAAGGGGGTGTTACGCAGTATTTT
j_gene: TRBJ2-2; abundance: -; v_gene: TRBV7-3; d_gene: -; CDR3aa: CASRPGQRNTGELFF; CDR3nt: TGTGCCAGCAGACCTGGGCAGAGAAACACCGGGGAGCTGTTTTTT
j_gene: TRBJ1-1; abundance: -; v_gene: TRBV6-5; d_gene: TRBD1; CDR3aa: CASSYRTGRTEAFF; CDR3nt: TGTGCCAGCAGCTATCGGACAGGGAGGACTGAAGCTTTCTTT
j_gene: TRBJ1-1; abundance: -; v_gene: TRBV5-6; d_gene: -; CDR3aa: CASSSGARVPPFF; CDR3nt: TGTGCCAGCAGCTCAGGGGCGCGAGTCCCGCCTTTCTTT